The rows below give T cell receptor beta chains drawn from one sample of a study of blood T cell repertoires in COVID-19. Measured with immunoSEQ multiplex PCR; TCRdb has only the in-frame clones, and not every one. This sample carries roughly 200,000 clones, around 89% of them seen once, and the ten largest clones take around 4%. Sequenced input: peripheral blood. These receptors were collected from a woman in her twenties or thirties with acute or convalescent COVID-19. Each CDR3 is given with its conserved first and last residue. The D gene is left open where the match is weak. The size of a clone is reported for some rows only, either as once, few or many, or as a class for expanded clones.

D: .
J: TRBJ1-2
length: 14
V: TRBV27
size: .
CDR3: CASSFRGAIGGYTF
DNA: TGTGCCAGCAGTTTTCGGGGGGCAATAGGTGGCTACACCTTC

D: .
J: TRBJ2-5
length: 12
V: TRBV3-1/TRBV3-2
size: once
CDR3: CASSQGRETQYF
DNA: TGTGCCAGCAGCCAAGGGCGGGAGACCCAGTACTTC

D: .
J: TRBJ1-6
length: 13
V: TRBV2
size: .
CDR3: CASSEGIGSPLHF
DNA: TGTGCCAGCAGTGAAGGGATCGGGTCACCCCTCCACTTT

D: TRBD1
J: TRBJ1-4
length: 15
V: TRBV4-2
size: .
CDR3: CASSRATGFNEKLFF
DNA: TGTGCCAGCAGCCGGGCGACAGGGTTTAATGAAAAACTGTTTTTT

D: .
J: TRBJ2-3
length: 12
V: TRBV11-2
size: .
CDR3: CASSFWRDAQYF
DNA: TGTGCCAGCAGCTTTTGGCGGGATGCGCAGTATTTT

D: .
J: TRBJ2-3
length: 14
V: TRBV28
size: .
CDR3: CASSRRDNTDTQYF
DNA: TGTGCCAGCAGTCGCCGTGACAACACAGATACGCAGTATTTT

D: .
J: TRBJ2-1
length: 12
V: TRBV29-1
size: .
CDR3: CSGARVYNEQFF
DNA: TGCAGCGGGGCCAGAGTTTACAATGAGCAGTTCTTC

D: .
J: TRBJ2-1
length: 12
V: TRBV11-3
size: .
CDR3: CASSLGAYEQFF
DNA: TGTGCCAGCAGCTTGGGGGCGTATGAGCAGTTCTTC

D: .
J: TRBJ1-1
length: 14
V: TRBV5-4
size: .
CDR3: CASSLEPEGTEAFF
DNA: TGTGCCAGCAGCTTGGAGCCGGAGGGCACTGAAGCTTTCTTT

D: .
J: TRBJ2-1
length: 13
V: TRBV12-3/TRBV12-4
size: .
CDR3: CASSTQQYNEQFF
DNA: TGTGCCAGCAGTACACAGCAGTACAATGAGCAGTTCTTC

D: .
J: TRBJ1-5
length: 14
V: TRBV2
size: few
CDR3: CASSEGLLNQPQHF
DNA: TGTGCCAGCAGTGAAGGGCTTCTCAATCAGCCCCAGCATTTT

D: TRBD1
J: TRBJ2-7
length: 12
V: TRBV10-3
size: .
CDR3: CAIGTGSYEQYF
DNA: TGTGCCATCGGGACAGGCTCCTACGAGCAGTACTTC

D: .
J: TRBJ2-5
length: 14
V: TRBV6-2/TRBV6-3
size: .
CDR3: CASSLPLIQETQYF
DNA: TGTGCCAGCAGTCTCCCACTGATCCAAGAGACCCAGTACTTC

D: .
J: TRBJ1-5
length: 14
V: TRBV5-6
size: .
CDR3: CASSLGQRNQPQHF
DNA: TGTGCCAGCAGCTTGGGACAACGAAATCAGCCCCAGCATTTT

D: .
J: TRBJ2-1
length: 14
V: TRBV10-1
size: .
CDR3: CAARLPRSYNEQFF
DNA: TGCGCCGCCCGTCTACCCCGCTCCTACAATGAGCAGTTCTTC

D: TRBD1
J: TRBJ1-5
length: 13
V: TRBV30
size: .
CDR3: CACTGDSNQPQHF
DNA: TGTGCCTGTACAGGGGACAGCAATCAGCCCCAGCATTTT

D: .
J: TRBJ1-5
length: 15
V: TRBV6-6
size: .
CDR3: CASRPGGGSNQPQHF
DNA: TGTGCCAGCAGACCCGGCGGGGGGAGCAATCAGCCCCAGCATTTT